In this sample, the clone carrying this T cell receptor (beta chain) turned up many times. The antigen is not known. The data originate from a study of T cell repertoires in cytomegalovirus infection. Overall study results and limits: The cumulative frequency of public TCR beta families identified carriers of CMV plus the relevant HLA.

Germline lookup yields CDR1 MDHEN and CDR2 SYDVKM. This CDR3 is built from 19 residues. Trimming stripped 5 bases from V and 0 bases from J, with 20 bases between. TCRdb re-derived calls from the reads in MiXCR, one entry per CDR3 protein. The table lists fewer than 65,000 distinct CDR3 sequences, about 18% of them singletons, with more than 25% in the top ten. The material sequenced was CD8+ T cells from cultured PBMCs, taken from culture after CMV antigen stimulation. This TCR came from a human donor in good health (CMV status not recorded). Some clones in this sample may be carry-over from other donors' samples. The V call is TRBV28, the J call TRBJ2-6; either TRBD1 or TRBD2 may supply D (5 bases each). This CDR3 is CASSPILGAPYSGANVLTF. CDR3 sequence (DNA): TGTGCCAGCAGTCCTATACTCGGGGCTCCCTACTCTGGGGCCAACGTCCTGACTTTC. The variable domain in full, completed from reference TRBV28 and TRBJ2-6, reads DVKVTQSSRYLVKRTGEKVFLECVQDMDHENMFWYRQDPGLGLRLIYFSYDVKMKEKGDIPEGYSVSREKKERFSLILESASTNQTSMYLCASSPILGAPYSGANVLTFGAGSRLTVL.